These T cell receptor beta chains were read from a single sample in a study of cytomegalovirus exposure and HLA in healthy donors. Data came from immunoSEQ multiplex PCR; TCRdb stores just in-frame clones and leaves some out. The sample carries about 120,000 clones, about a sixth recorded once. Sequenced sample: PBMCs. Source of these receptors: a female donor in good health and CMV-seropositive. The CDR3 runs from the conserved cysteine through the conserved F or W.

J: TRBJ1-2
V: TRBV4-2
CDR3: CASSLNAGGDNYGYTF

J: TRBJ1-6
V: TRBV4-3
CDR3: CASSQESSGGSSPLHF

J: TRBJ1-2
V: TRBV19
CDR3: CASSITAGYTF

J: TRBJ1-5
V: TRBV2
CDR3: CASNTPEGTNSNQPQHF

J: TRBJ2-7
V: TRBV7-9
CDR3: CASSPQGRERYEQYF

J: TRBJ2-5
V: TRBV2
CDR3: CASSLGLAGERETQYF

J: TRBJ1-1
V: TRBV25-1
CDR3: CASSEGGRATEAFF

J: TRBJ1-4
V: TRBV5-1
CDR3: CASSLGSIGREKLFF

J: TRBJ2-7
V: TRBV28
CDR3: CASSLRQVSYEQYF

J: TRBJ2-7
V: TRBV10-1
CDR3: CASSFSSRVEQYF

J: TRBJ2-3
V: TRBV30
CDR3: CAWSEQGPDTQYF

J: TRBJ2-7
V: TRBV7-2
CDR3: CASSLKSGGGYEQYF

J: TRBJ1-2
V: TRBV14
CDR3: CASSPRTGDGYTF

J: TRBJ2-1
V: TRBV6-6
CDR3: CASSYSSSGVSYEQFF

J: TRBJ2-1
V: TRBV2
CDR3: CASSYMTDNEQFF

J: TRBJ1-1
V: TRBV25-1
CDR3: CASSEQGSMNTEAFF

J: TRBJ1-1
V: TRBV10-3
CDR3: CAISSSLQANTEAFF

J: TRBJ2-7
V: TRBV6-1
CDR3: CASGAPYEQYF

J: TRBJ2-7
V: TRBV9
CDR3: CASSPQTGPYEQYF

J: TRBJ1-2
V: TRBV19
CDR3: CASSKHPGTGAKDGYTF

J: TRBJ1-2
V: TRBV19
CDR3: CASLDRDYGYTF

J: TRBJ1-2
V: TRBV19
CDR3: CASTPSGTGAVGYTF

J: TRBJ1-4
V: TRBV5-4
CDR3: CASSLGRGMEEKLFF

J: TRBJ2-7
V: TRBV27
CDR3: CASRVTGVGGSEQYF

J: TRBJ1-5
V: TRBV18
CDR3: CASSDQVSNQPQHF

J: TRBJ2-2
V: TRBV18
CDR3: CASSPMLAGTGTGELFF

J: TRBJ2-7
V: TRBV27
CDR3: CASSFSRGAYEQYF

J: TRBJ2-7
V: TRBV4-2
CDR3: CASSQVGGPTYEQYF

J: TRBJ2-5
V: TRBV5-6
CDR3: CASSLLTGGSETQYF

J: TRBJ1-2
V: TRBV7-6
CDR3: CASSLGTGYYGYTF

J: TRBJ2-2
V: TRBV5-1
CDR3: CASSPMGQSNTGELFF

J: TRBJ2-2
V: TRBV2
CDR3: CASSAAGGANTGELFF

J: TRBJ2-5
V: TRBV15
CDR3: CATSRGQGQETQYF

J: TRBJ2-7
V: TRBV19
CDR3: CASSILGTESYEQYF

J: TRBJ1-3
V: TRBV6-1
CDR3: CASSEEGAQGNTIYF

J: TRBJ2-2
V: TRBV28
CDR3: CASSFLLPGTDTGELFF

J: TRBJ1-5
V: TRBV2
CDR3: CASSEYTWGGTGLAQPQHF

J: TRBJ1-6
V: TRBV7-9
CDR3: CASSLRQGESVYNSPLHF

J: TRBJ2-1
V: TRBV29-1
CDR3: CSATGYDNNEQFF

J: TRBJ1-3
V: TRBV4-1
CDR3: CASRPSPRGGNTIYF

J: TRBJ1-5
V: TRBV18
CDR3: CASSPSVTGGGQPQHF

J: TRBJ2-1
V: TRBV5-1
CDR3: CASGLAGPNEQFF

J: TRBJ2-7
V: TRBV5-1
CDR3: CASSFRAGTYEQYF

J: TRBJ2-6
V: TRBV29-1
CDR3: CSATEVQGLSGANVLTF

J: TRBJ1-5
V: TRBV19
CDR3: CASSVPFSNQPQHF

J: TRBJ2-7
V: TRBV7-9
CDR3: CASSPGDRRNYEQYF

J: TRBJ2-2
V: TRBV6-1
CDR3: CASSALAGGTGELFF

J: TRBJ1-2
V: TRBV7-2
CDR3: CASSRLTGSGYGYTF

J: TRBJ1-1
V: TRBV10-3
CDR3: CAISEGVEGSGAEAFF

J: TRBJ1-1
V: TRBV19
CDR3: CASSFHRLNTEAFF

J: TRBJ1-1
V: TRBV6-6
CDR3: CASSPGQANTEAFF

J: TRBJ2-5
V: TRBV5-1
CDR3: CASSFGVGETQYF

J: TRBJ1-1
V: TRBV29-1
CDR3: CSDKQEPNTEAFF

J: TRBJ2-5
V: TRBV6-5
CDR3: CASSYLGSGYQETQYF

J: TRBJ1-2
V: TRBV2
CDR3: CASSEWRQGGYTF

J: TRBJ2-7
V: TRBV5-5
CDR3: CASSPDGGRTYEQYF

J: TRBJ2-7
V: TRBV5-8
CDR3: CASTSPAGTSYEQYF

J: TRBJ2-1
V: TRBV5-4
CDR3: CASSLVQISYNEQFF